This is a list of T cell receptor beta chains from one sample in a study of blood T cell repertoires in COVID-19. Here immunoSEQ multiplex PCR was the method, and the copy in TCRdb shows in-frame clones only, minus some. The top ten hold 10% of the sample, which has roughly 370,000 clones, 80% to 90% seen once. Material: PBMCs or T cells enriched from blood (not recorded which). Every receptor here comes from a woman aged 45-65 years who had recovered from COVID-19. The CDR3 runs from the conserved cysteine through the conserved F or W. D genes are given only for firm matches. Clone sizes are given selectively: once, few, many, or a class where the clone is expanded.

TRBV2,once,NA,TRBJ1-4,CASKQAILNEKLFF,TGTGCCAGCAAACAGGCGATCCTTAATGAAAAACTGTTTTTT
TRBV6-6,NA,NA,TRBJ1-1,CASRTTTGNTEAFF,TGTGCCAGCAGGACAACCACAGGGAACACTGAAGCTTTCTTT
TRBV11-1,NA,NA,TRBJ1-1,CASSPGDRWTEAFF,TGTGCCAGCAGCCCGGGGGACCGATGGACTGAAGCTTTCTTT
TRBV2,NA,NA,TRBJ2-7,CASGTLYEQYF,TGTGCCAGCGGGACATTGTACGAGCAGTACTTC
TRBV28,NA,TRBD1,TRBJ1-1,CASSLTGAGTEAFF,TGTGCCAGCAGTCTAACAGGGGCCGGCACTGAAGCTTTCTTT
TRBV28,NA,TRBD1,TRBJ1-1,CASSFFYWTTGVDTEAFF,TGTGCCAGCAGTTTTTTTTATTGGACGACAGGGGTTGACACTGAAGCTTTCTTT
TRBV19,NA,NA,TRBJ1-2,CASSTLDGSRGYTF,TGTGCCAGTAGTACGCTGGACGGGAGTAGGGGCTACACCTTC
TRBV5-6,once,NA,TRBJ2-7,CASSSGQLYEQYF,TGTGCCAGCAGCTCCGGACAGCTCTACGAGCAGTACTTC
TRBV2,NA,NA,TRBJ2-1,CASSEVTVDREQFF,TGTGCCAGCAGTGAAGTGACAGTGGATCGTGAGCAGTTCTTC
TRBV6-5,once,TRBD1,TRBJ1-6,CASSYSRQGSSPLHF,TGTGCCAGCAGCTACAGTCGACAGGGGAGTTCACCCCTCCACTTT
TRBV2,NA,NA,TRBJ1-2,CASSVSGTLNGYTF,TGTGCCAGCTCGGTCTCGGGGACACTGAATGGCTACACCTTC
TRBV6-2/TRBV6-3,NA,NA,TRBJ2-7,CASSYSGVGPEQYF,TGTGCCAGCAGTTACTCCGGGGTTGGACCCGAGCAGTACTTC
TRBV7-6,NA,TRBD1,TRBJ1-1,CASSLGQGTAFF,TGTGCCAGCAGCTTAGGACAGGGAACAGCTTTCTTT
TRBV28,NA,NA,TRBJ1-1,CASGSGSVWYTEAFF,TGTGCCAGCGGTTCAGGGTCGGTTTGGTACACTGAAGCTTTCTTT
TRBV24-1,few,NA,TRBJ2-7,CATSARVLSYEQYF,TGTGCCACCAGCGCCAGGGTCTTATCCTACGAGCAGTACTTC
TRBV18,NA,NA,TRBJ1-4,CASSPGRTTTEKLFF,TGTGCCAGCTCACCAGGTCGGACAACCACTGAAAAACTGTTTTTT
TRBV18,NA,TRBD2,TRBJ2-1,CASSPPRGGTSQYNEQFF,TGTGCCAGCTCACCACCTAGGGGCGGGACTAGCCAGTACAATGAGCAGTTCTTC
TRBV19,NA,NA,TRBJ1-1,CASSINWRGGMNTEAFF,TGTGCCAGTAGTATAAATTGGAGGGGGGGAATGAACACTGAAGCTTTCTTT
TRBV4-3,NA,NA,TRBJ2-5,CASSQELSGQETQYF,TGCGCCAGCAGCCAAGAATTATCGGGACAAGAGACCCAGTACTTC
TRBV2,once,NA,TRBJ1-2,CAGLDRRPYGYTF,TGTGCCGGCCTAGACAGGCGCCCCTATGGCTACACCTTC
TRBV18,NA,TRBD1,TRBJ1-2,CASSPDRWLSLGYTF,TGTGCCAGCTCACCGGACAGGTGGCTGTCTCTTGGCTACACCTTC
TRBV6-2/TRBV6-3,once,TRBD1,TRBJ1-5,CASSYYRDSLISNQPQHF,TGTGCCAGCAGTTATTATCGGGACAGTCTCATTAGCAATCAGCCCCAGCATTTT
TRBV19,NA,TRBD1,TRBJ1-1,CASRPHRQGTHEAFF,TGTGCCAGTAGACCCCACCGACAGGGTACCCATGAAGCTTTCTTT
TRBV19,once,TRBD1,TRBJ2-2,CASSQLRGRGSNTGELFF,TGTGCCAGTAGTCAACTTAGGGGGCGTGGTTCGAACACCGGGGAGCTGTTTTTT
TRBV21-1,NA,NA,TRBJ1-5,CASSKPYRTGVNSNQPQHF,TGTGCCAGCAGCAAACCCTATCGGACAGGGGTTAATAGCAATCAGCCCCAGCATTTT
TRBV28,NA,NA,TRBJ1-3,CASSLREGPIYF,TGTGCCAGCAGTCTCCGGGAGGGCCCCATATATTTT
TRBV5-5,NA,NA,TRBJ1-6,CASSSNMYNSPLHF,TGTGCCAGCAGCTCAAACATGTATAATTCACCCCTCCACTTT
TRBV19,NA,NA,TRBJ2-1,CASRPGWAQSYNEQFF,TGTGCCAGTAGGCCGGGATGGGCCCAATCCTACAATGAGCAGTTCTTC
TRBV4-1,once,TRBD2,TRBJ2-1,CASSRTSGVNEQFF,TGCGCCAGCAGCCGGACTAGCGGGGTTAATGAGCAGTTCTTC
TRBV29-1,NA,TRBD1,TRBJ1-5,CSVGQGAGNQPQHF,TGCAGCGTAGGACAGGGGGCTGGCAATCAGCCCCAGCATTTT
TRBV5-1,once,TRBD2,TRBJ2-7,CASSLASGGPSYEQYF,TGCGCCAGCAGCTTGGCCAGCGGGGGCCCCTCCTACGAGCAGTACTTC
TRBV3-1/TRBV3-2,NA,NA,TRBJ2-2,CASSHPGIANTGELFF,TGTGCCAGCAGCCATCCCGGGATAGCGAACACCGGGGAGCTGTTTTTT
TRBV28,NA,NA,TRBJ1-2,CATPAGAYGYTF,TGTGCCACCCCGGCGGGGGCCTATGGCTACACCTTC
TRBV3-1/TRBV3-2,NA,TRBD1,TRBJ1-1,CASSLTQGPAFF,TGTGCCAGCAGCCTCACACAGGGGCCAGCTTTCTTT
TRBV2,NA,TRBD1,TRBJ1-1,CATLDRGPLNLNTEAFF,TGTGCCACATTGGACAGGGGGCCCCTAAACTTGAACACTGAAGCTTTCTTT
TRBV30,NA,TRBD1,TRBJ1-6,CAWSRQGPGNSPLHF,TGTGCCTGGAGTCGACAGGGGCCAGGAAATTCACCCCTCCACTTT
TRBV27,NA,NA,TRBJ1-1,CASSRRGASNTEAFF,TGTGCCAGCAGTCGCCGGGGGGCTTCGAACACTGAAGCTTTCTTT
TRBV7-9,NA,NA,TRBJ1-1,CASSLARTAGALGNTEAFF,TGTGCCAGCAGCTTAGCGAGGACGGCAGGGGCGCTCGGGAACACTGAAGCTTTCTTT
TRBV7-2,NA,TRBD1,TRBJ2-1,CASSSRQGLYNEQFF,TGTGCCAGCAGCTCTCGACAGGGGCTCTACAATGAGCAGTTCTTC
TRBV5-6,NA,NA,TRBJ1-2,CASSLGQYGYTF,TGTGCCAGCAGCTTGGGTCAGTATGGCTACACCTTC
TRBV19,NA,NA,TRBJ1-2,CASSTQGTLSDGYTF,TGTGCCAGTAGCACACAGGGAACCCTATCGGATGGCTACACCTTC
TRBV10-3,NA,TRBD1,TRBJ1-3,CAISEGDRGSGNTIYF,TGTGCCATCAGTGAGGGGGACAGGGGGTCTGGAAACACCATATATTTT
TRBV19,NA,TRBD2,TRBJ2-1,CASSRFLAGGYNEQFF,TGTGCCAGTAGTCGTTTTCTAGCGGGGGGGTACAATGAGCAGTTCTTC
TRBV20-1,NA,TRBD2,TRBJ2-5,CSAASGKTQYF,TGCAGTGCTGCTAGCGGAAAGACCCAGTACTTC
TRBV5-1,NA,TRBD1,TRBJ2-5,CASSGGTGVSETQYF,TGCGCCAGCAGCGGTGGGACAGGGGTATCGGAGACCCAGTACTTC
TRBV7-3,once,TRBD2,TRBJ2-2,CASSPRGDGELFF,TGTGCCAGCAGCCCTCGGGGGGACGGGGAGCTGTTTTTT
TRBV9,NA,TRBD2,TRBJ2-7,CASSVGPGGDEQYF,TGTGCCAGCAGCGTAGGGCCGGGGGGGGACGAGCAGTACTTC
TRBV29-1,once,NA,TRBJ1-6,CSVEDRISSPLHF,TGCAGCGTTGAAGACAGGATTAGTTCACCCCTCCACTTT